Listed here is a single TCR beta chain. Its recognized antigen is unknown. Base qualities were left out, and no much larger clone turns up one base away. V is pared back by 4 bases and J by 7 bases, with 12 bases lying between the germline termini. Including cysteine and phenylalanine, the CDR3 has 12 amino acids. Just CDR3 DNA is preserved here, 36 bases in frame from base 1. The germline V gene (reference sequence) yields SGHNT for CDR1 and YYREEE for CDR2. The data stem from a study of blood T cell repertoires in COVID-19 (dated by TCRdb to the early 2020s). About the study as a whole: Collaborator samples came from the United States, Italy and Spain and covered acute and convalescent phases of COVID-19. The material from the prospective study consisted of cDNA or gDNA derived from T cells, B-cell-depleted T cells, or PBMCs. Subjects who had been exposed to COVID-19, were actively infected with it, or had recovered from it provided the deeply sampled blood TCRbeta repertoires that made up the dataset. The repertoires were released in a freely available public database meant as a resource for research on the immune response to SARS-CoV-2. Samples came from the ongoing ImmuneRACE study (first 160 participants) plus 1,254 subjects from 6 global collaborators. Sample metadata almost always included a de-identified subject ID, COVID-19 status, age in years and sex. Where HLA class I and class II types were available, the types were taken from metadata supplied by the sample provider, not from assay-based typing. General findings and caveats noted by the study authors: Clinical and demographic metadata were provided uncurated, with the amount varying by source and participant.

TCRbeta CDR3 regions were amplified from genomic DNA by means of the immunoSEQ Assay, a bias-controlled multiplex PCR. Per the source publication's procedure: The number of nucleated cells in each sample was estimated by amplification of reference gene primers within the assay. Sequence reads were collapsed and filtered to measure the absolute abundance of every unique TCRbeta CDR3 rearrangement. For each sample, productive Simpson clonality was calculated as the square root of Simpson's diversity index across productive rearrangements. This is the immuneACCESS table as TCRdb keeps it, with only in-frame sequences that have V and J called. A part of the clones is gone; compared with another copy, unresolved V genes explain less than half, and the rest is unexplained. V, J and clone size are those of that table, while D and trimming were read from the DNA. The sample table records roughly 55,000 clones; around four fifths of these occur just once. The biggest ten clones account for under 2% of the sample.

Each collaborating institution followed its own protocols to collect whole blood in K2EDTA tubes. For TCRbeta analysis, collaborator samples were shipped as frozen whole blood, as isolated PBMCs, or as DNA extracted from either sample type. Sequencing was done on a sample of peripheral blood. This clonotype originated in a woman aged 55-69 years with acute or convalescent COVID-19. Rearrangement joined TRBV5-4 to TRBJ2-7, and possibly TRBD2, on 6 matching bases. The base sequence is TGTGCCAGCAGCCAGGACCGGGGGGAGCAGTACTTC. This sequence encodes CASSQDRGEQYF.